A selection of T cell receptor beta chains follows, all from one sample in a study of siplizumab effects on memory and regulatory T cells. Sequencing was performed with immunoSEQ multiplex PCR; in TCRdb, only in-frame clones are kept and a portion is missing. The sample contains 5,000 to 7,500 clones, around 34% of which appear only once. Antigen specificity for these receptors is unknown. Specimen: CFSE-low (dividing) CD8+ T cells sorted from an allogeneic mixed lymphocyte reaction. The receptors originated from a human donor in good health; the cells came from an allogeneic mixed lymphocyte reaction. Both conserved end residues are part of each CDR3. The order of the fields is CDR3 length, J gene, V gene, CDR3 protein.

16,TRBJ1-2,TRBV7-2,CASSLARTGSDYGYTF
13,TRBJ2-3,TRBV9,CASSPSNTDTQYF
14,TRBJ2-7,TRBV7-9,CASSLSLGRREQYF
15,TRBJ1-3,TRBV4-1,CASSQVKDTRNTIYF
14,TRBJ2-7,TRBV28,CASSFRMTPYEQYF
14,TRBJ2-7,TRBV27,CASGGGGPPYEQYF
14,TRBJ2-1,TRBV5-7,CASSPGTGSNEQFF
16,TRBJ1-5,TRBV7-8,CASSLEGWTGDQPQHF
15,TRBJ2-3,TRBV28,CASSLTGEPTDTQYF
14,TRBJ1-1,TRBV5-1,CASSLTTGGTEAFF
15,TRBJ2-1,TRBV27,CASSLGTSGYNEQFF
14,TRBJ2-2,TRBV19,CASITGPYTGELFF
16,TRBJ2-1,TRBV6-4,CASSMTSGIGYNEQFF
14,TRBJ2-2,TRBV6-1,CASITSSGTGELFF
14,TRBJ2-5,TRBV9,CASSVGGLPQTQYF
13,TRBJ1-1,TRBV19,CASSISLNTEAFF
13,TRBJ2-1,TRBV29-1,CSVKGWFFNEQFF
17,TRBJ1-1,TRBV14,CASSQELPTRANTEAFF
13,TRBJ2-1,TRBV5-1,CASSLETTNEQFF
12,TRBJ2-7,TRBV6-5,CASSYSQSEQYF
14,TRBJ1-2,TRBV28,CASQRTGTYYGYTF
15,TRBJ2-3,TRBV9,CASSVGGGGIDTQYF